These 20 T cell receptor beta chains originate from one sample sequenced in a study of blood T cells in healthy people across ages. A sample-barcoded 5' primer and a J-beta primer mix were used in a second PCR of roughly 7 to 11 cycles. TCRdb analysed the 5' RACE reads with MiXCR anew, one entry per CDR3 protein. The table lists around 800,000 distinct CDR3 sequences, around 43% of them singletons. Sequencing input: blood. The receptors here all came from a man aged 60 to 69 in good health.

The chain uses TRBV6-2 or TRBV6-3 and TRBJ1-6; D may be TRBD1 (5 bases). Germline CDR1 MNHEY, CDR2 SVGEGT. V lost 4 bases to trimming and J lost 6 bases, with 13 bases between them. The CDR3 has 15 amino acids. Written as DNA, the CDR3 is TGTGCCAGCAGTTTGCGCAGGGATGGTAATTCACCCCTCCACTTT. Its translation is CASSLRRDGNSPLHF.

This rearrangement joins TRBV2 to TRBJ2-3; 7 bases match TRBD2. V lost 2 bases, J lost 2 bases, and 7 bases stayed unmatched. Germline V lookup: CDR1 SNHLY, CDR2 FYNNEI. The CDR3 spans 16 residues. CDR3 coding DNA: TGTGCCAGCAGTGAAAGGGAGGGACTTCCCACAGATACGCAGTATTTT. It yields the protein CASSEREGLPTDTQYF.

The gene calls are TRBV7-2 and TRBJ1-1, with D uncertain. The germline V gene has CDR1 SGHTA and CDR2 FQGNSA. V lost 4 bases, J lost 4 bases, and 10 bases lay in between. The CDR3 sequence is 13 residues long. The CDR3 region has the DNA TGTGCCAGCAGCTCCCTAGGGAGCACTGAAGCTTTCTTT. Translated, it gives CASSSLGSTEAFF. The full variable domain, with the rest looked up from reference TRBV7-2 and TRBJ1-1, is GAGVSQSPSNKVTEKGKDVELRCDPISGHTALYWYRQSLGQGLEFLIYFQGNSAPDKSGLPSDRFSAERTGGSVSTLTIQRTQQEDSAVYLCASSSLGSTEAFFGQGTRLTVV.

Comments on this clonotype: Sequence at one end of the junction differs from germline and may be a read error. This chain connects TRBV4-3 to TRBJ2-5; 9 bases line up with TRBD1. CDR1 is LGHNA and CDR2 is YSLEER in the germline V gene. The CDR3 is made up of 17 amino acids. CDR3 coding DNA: TGCGCCAGCAGCCAAGTATTAGGACAGGGGACCCAAGAGACCCGGTACTTC. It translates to CASSQVLGQGTQETRYF.

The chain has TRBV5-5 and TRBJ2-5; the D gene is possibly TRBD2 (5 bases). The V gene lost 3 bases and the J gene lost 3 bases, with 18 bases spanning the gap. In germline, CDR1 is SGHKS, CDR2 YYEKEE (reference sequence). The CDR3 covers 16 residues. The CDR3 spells CASSSFSGTREETQYF. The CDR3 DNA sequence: TGTGCCAGCAGCTCCTTCTCGGGAACTAGGGAAGAGACCCAGTACTTC.

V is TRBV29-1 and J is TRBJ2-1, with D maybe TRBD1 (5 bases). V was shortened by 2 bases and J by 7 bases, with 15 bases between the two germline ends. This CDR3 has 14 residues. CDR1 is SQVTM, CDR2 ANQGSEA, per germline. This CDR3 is CSVETPYRINEQFF. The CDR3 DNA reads TGCAGCGTTGAAACCCCTTACAGGATTAATGAGCAGTTCTTC.

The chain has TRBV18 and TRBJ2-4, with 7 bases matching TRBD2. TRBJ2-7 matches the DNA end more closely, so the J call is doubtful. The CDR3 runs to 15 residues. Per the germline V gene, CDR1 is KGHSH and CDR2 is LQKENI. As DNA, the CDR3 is TGTGCCAGCTCACCAGGGAGGGGAAGGAACTACGAGCAGTACTTC. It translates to CASSPGRGRNYEQYF.

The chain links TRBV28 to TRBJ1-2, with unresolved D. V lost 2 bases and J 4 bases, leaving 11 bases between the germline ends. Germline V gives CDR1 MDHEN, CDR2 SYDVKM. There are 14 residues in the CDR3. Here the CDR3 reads CASSLIGEGYGYTF. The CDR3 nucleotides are TGTGCCAGCAGTTTAATTGGGGAAGGCTATGGCTACACCTTC.

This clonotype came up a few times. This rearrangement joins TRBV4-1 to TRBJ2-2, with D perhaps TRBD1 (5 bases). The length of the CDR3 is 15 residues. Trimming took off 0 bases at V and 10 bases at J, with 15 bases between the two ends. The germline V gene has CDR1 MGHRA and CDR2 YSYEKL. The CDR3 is CASSQDRAVRAELFF. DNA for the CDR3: TGCGCCAGCAGCCAAGACAGGGCCGTCCGGGCGGAGCTGTTTTTT.

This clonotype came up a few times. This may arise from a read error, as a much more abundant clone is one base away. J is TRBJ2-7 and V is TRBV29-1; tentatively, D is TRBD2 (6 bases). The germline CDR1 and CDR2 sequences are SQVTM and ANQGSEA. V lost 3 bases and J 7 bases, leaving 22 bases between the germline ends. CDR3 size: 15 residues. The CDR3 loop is CSVDLGGPLDNEQYF. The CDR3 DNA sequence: TGCAGCGTTGACCTCGGGGGACCCCTTGACAATGAGCAGTACTTC.

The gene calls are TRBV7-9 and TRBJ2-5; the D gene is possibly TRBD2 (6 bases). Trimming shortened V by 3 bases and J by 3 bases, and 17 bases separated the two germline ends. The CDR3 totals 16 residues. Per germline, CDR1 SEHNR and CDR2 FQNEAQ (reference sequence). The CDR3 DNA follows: TGTGCCAGCAGCTTCTGGACTACTAGCTTGAAAGAGACCCAGTACTTC. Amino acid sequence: CASSFWTTSLKETQYF.

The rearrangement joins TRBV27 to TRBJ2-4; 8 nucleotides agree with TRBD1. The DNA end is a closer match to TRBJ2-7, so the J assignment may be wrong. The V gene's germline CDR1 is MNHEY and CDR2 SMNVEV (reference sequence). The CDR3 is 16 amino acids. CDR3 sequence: CASSFSISGGKYEQYF. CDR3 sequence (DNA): TGTGCCAGCAGTTTTAGTATTTCAGGGGGCAAATACGAGCAGTACTTC.

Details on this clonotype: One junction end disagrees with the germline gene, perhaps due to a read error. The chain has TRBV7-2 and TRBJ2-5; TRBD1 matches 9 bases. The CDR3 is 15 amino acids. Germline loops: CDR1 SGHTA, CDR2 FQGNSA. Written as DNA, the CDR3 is TGTGCCAGCAGCCGGAGGACAGGGGAACAAGGGACCCAGTACTTC. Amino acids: CASSRRTGEQGTQYF.

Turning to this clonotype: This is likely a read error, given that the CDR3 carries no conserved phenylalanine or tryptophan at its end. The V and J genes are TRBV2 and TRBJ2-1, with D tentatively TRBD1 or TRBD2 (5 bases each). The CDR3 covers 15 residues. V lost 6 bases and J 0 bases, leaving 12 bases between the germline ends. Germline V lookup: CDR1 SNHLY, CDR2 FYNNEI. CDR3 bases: TGTGCCAGCAGGATCGGGGCTAGCTCCTACAATGAGCAGTTCTTA. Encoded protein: CASRIGASSYNEQFL.

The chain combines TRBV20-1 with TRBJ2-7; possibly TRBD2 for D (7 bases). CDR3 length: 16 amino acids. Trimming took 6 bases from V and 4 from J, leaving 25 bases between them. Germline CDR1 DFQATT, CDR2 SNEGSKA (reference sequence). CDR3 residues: CSAGGGQNPGVYEQYF. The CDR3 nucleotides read TGCAGTGCGGGGGGGGGCCAAAACCCCGGGGTATACGAGCAGTACTTC.

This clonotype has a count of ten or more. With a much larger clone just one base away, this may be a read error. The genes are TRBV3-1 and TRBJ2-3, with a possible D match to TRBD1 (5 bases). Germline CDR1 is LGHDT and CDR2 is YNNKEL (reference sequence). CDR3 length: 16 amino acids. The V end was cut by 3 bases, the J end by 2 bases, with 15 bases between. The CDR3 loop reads CASSHGQRFFTDTQYF. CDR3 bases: TGTGCCAGCAGCCACGGACAACGCTTCTTCACAGATACGCAGTATTTT.

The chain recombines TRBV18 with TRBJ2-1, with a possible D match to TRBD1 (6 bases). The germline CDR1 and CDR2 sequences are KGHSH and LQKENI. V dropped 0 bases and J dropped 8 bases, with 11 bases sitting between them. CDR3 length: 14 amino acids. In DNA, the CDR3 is TGTGCCAGCTCACCACCGGTTCACAGGGATGAGCAGTTCTTC. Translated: CASSPPVHRDEQFF. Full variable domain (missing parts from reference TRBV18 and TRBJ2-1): NAGVMQNPRHLVRRRGQEARLRCSPMKGHSHVYWYRQLPEEGLKFMVYLQKENIIDESGMPKERFSAEFPKEGPSILRIQQVVRGDSAAYFCASSPPVHRDEQFFGPGTRLTVL.

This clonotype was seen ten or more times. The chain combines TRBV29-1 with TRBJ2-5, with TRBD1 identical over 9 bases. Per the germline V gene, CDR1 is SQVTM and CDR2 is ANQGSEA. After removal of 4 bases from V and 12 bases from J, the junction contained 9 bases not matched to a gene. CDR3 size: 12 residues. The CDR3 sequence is CSVVTTGGVKYF. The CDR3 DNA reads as TGCAGCGTTGTCACAACAGGGGGCGTTAAGTACTTC.

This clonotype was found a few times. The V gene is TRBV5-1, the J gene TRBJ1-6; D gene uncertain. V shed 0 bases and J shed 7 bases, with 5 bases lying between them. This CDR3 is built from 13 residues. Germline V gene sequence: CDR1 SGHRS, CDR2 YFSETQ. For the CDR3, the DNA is TGCGCCAGCAGCTTGGAGCAGAATTCACCCCTCCACTTT. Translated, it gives CASSLEQNSPLHF.

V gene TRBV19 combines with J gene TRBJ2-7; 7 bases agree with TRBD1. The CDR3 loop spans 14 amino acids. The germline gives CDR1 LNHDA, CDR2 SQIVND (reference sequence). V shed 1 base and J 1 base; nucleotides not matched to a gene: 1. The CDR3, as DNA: TGTGCCAGTAGTATAGGGGGACAGTCCTACGAGCAGTACTTC. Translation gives CASSIGGQSYEQYF.